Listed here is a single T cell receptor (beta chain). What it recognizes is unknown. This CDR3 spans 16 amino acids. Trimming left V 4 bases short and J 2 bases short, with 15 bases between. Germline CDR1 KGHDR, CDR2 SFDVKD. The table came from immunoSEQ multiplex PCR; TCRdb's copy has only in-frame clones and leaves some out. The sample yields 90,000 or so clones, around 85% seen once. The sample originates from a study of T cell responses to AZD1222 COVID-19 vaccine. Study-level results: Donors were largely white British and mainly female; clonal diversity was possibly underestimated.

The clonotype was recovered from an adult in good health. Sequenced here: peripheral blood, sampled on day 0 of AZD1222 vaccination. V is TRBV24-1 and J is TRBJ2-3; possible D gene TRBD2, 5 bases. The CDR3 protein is CATSDTGLGHTDTQYF. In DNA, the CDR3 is TGTGCCACCAGTGACACTGGACTGGGCCACACAGATACGCAGTATTTT.